This TCR beta chain stems from a study of cytomegalovirus exposure and HLA in healthy donors. It was the roughly 110-subject validation cohort, separate from the approximately 620-subject first cohort, to which the donors belonged. Trimming took 0 bases from V and 0 from J, leaving 13 bases between them. This CDR3 is 17 amino acids long. Germline assignment: CDR1 SGHRS and CDR2 YFSETQ. Findings of the study overall: The majority of TCR sequences were rare, yet some public TCRs appeared in many donors.

Comments on this clone: The antigen is undetermined.

Clones were read by immunoSEQ multiplex PCR, and TCRdb kept only the in-frame ones, dropping some. The sample yields some 120,000 clones, around nine tenths seen once. The source of this sequence is a young man in good health and CMV-seronegative. The V call is TRBV5-1, the J call TRBJ2-1; TRBD2 might be the D (6 bases). Sequencing used PBMCs. This CDR3 is CASSLADGGHSYNEQFF. Written as DNA, the CDR3 is TGCGCCAGCAGCTTGGCCGATGGAGGGCACTCCTACAATGAGCAGTTCTTC.